A selection of T cell receptor beta chains follows, all from one sample in a study of type 1 and type 2 diabetes patients. TCRdb called the multiplex PCR reads again in MiXCR, with one record for every CDR3 protein. The sample includes some 250,000 distinct CDR3 sequences, roughly 48% seen only once; the top ten take roughly 13%. The specimen sequenced was peripheral blood mononuclear cells (PBMCs). These receptors were collected from a man aged 18 to 30 with type 2 diabetes. The CDR3 runs from the conserved cysteine through the conserved F or W. The D gene is left open where the match is weak. Some rows have no size entry. The others give once, few or many, or a class for an expanded clone.

V,size,J,D,CDR3,DNA
TRBV3-1,.,TRBJ2-7,.,CASSQDLNEQYF,TGTGCCAGCAGCCAAGATCTCAACGAGCAGTACTTC
TRBV12-3/TRBV12-4,few,TRBJ1-1,TRBD1,CASSLQGRGTEAFF,TGTGCCAGCAGTCTACAGGGGAGGGGAACTGAAGCTTTCTTT
TRBV18,.,TRBJ2-7,TRBD2,CASSPGGAGGPGDEQYF,TGTGCCAGCTCACCAGGAGGAGCGGGAGGGCCCGGGGACGAGCAGTACTTC
TRBV6-5,few,TRBJ2-5,.,CASSYGSGEGKTQYF,TGTGCCAGCAGTTACGGGTCAGGGGAAGGAAAGACCCAGTACTTC
TRBV10-3,few,TRBJ2-3,.,CAISESTRRTDTQYF,TGTGCCATCAGTGAGTCGACGCGGCGCACAGATACGCAGTATTTT
TRBV16,.,TRBJ2-5,.,CASSQSALPRGTQYF,TGTGCCAGCAGCCAATCCGCTTTGCCACGGGGGACCCAGTACTTC
TRBV15,.,TRBJ1-1,.,CATSPETWDTEAFF,TGTGCCACCAGCCCAGAAACATGGGACACTGAAGCTTTCTTT
TRBV19,many,TRBJ2-2,.,CASSTQGRSDTGELFF,TGTGCCAGTAGTACACAGGGGAGGTCGGACACCGGGGAGCTGTTTTTT
TRBV12-3/TRBV12-4,few,TRBJ2-1,.,CASRNWGHSDEQFF,TGTGCCAGCAGAAATTGGGGACATTCCGATGAGCAGTTCTTC
TRBV11-2,.,TRBJ2-7,.,CASSLAGKASYEQYF,TGTGCCAGCAGCTTAGCGGGTAAAGCTTCCTACGAGCAGTACTTC
TRBV20-1,few,TRBJ1-2,TRBD1,CSALGQGEGYTF,TGCAGTGCTCTGGGACAGGGTGAAGGCTACACCTTC
TRBV5-1,.,TRBJ1-5,.,CASSLEGSNQPQHF,TGCGCCAGCAGCTTGGAAGGCAGTAATCAGCCCCAGCATTTT
TRBV30,.,TRBJ2-7,.,CAWSVGGGAPREQYF,TGTGCCTGGAGTGTAGGAGGGGGGGCCCCAAGGGAGCAGTACTTC
TRBV7-3,.,TRBJ2-5,.,CASSLEEIQYF,TGTGCCAGCAGCTTGGAAGAGATCCAGTACTTC
TRBV12-5,few,TRBJ2-5,TRBD2,CASGLSVAGETQYF,TGTGCTAGTGGTTTGTCAGTAGCGGGGGAGACCCAGTACTTC
TRBV14,once,TRBJ1-1,.,CASSQVPGNTEAFF,TGTGCCAGCAGCCAAGTACCGGGGAACACTGAAGCTTTCTTT
TRBV27,many,TRBJ2-7,.,CASSLSRAAYEQYF,TGTGCCAGCAGTTTATCCAGGGCCGCCTACGAGCAGTACTTC
TRBV27,few,TRBJ1-6,TRBD1,CASSPFTGGASSPLHF,TGTGCCAGCAGCCCGTTCACAGGGGGCGCGAGTTCACCCCTCCACTTT
TRBV7-3,few,TRBJ2-1,.,CASSFQQGSYNEQFF,TGTGCCAGCAGCTTTCAACAGGGCAGCTACAATGAGCAGTTCTTC
TRBV5-1,.,TRBJ1-1,.,CASSLDATGNTEAFF,TGCGCCAGCAGCTTGGACGCGACCGGGAACACTGAAGCTTTCTTT
TRBV4-1,.,TRBJ2-7,.,CASSQEARETYEQYF,TGCGCCAGCAGCCAAGAAGCCCGAGAGACGTACGAGCAGTACTTC
TRBV5-1,.,TRBJ2-3,TRBD2,CASSGGTSGGARADTQYF,TGCGCCAGCAGCGGTGGGACTAGCGGGGGGGCCAGGGCAGATACGCAGTATTTT
TRBV12-5,few,TRBJ2-5,.,CASGLVRRYSETQYF,TGTGCTAGTGGTTTGGTAAGGCGATACTCGGAGACCCAGTACTTC
TRBV10-1,.,TRBJ2-3,.,CASSHDRSPSTDTQYF,TGCGCCAGCAGCCATGATAGGTCACCGAGCACAGATACGCAGTATTTT
TRBV19,few,TRBJ2-1,TRBD2,CASSISGDVRNEQFF,TGTGCCAGTAGTATTAGCGGGGACGTTAGGAATGAGCAGTTCTTC
TRBV12-3/TRBV12-4,.,TRBJ2-7,TRBD2,CASSATSGRPIF,TGTGCCAGCAGTGCCACTAGCGGGAGGCCGATCTTC
TRBV7-8,few,TRBJ2-4,TRBD1,CASSLLQSGGIQYF,TGTGCCAGCAGCTTACTGCAGTCAGGGGGCATTCAGTACTTC
TRBV2,.,TRBJ1-6,.,CASSESWGDTLHF,TGTGCCAGCAGTGAATCTTGGGGGGACACCCTCCACTTT
TRBV19,.,TRBJ1-4,TRBD1,CASTLGTVANEKLFF,TGTGCCAGTACCCTCGGGACAGTAGCTAATGAAAAACTGTTTTTT
TRBV7-6,few,TRBJ2-3,.,CASSLGAGGTDTQYF,TGTGCCAGCAGCTTGGGTGCAGGGGGCACAGATACGCAGTATTTT
TRBV19,.,TRBJ1-5,.,CASSRVPNSNQPQHF,TGTGCCAGTAGTCGGGTACCTAATAGCAATCAGCCCCAGCATTTT
TRBV20-1,few,TRBJ2-7,TRBD1,CSARSIRGSSYEQYF,TGCAGTGCTAGGTCCATCAGGGGGAGCTCCTACGAGCAGTACTTC
TRBV19,few,TRBJ1-6,.,CASSISGYNSPLHF,TGTGCCAGTAGTATTAGTGGATATAATTCACCCCTCCACTTT
TRBV28,few,TRBJ2-3,.,CASSSPAHTDTQYF,TGTGCCAGCAGTTCCCCGGCCCACACAGATACGCAGTATTTT
TRBV9,.,TRBJ2-7,.,CASSVSREGGSHEQYF,TGTGCCAGCAGCGTAAGCCGAGAAGGGGGGTCACACGAGCAGTACTTC
TRBV12-3/TRBV12-4,.,TRBJ2-5,.,CASSLRQETQYF,TGTGCCAGCAGTCTCCGGCAAGAGACCCAGTACTTC
TRBV9,.,TRBJ2-7,TRBD2,CASSVTTSPGEQYF,TGTGCCAGCAGCGTCACGACTAGCCCCGGGGAGCAGTACTTC
TRBV19,.,TRBJ2-7,TRBD2,CASSPWTSGDRPGEQYF,TGTGCCAGTAGTCCTTGGACTAGCGGTGATAGACCTGGCGAGCAGTACTTC
TRBV6-4,.,TRBJ2-1,TRBD2,CASSTIAGVGNEQFF,TGTGCCAGCAGTACAATAGCGGGAGTAGGCAATGAGCAGTTCTTC
TRBV4-1,.,TRBJ2-7,TRBD1,CASSQPGQGTEQYF,TGCGCCAGCAGCCAGCCGGGACAGGGAACCGAGCAGTACTTC
TRBV12-3/TRBV12-4,.,TRBJ2-4,.,CASSLSGVAAKNIQYF,TGTGCCAGCAGTTTATCAGGGGTGGCGGCCAAAAACATTCAGTACTTC
TRBV7-9,.,TRBJ1-2,.,CASSQDNRRGRGYGYTF,TGTGCCAGCAGCCAAGACAACAGGCGGGGGCGCGGCTATGGCTACACCTTC
TRBV19,few,TRBJ1-5,TRBD1,CASSLTGRGFVNQPQHF,TGTGCCAGTAGTTTGACAGGGCGAGGGTTCGTCAATCAGCCCCAGCATTTT
TRBV6-5,few,TRBJ2-7,TRBD1,CATKTGHEQYF,TGTGCCACCAAGACAGGGCACGAGCAGTACTTC
TRBV7-2,.,TRBJ1-2,.,CASSIAVTEYGYTF,TGTGCCAGTAGTATAGCGGTGACGGAATATGGCTACACCTTC
TRBV20-1,.,TRBJ1-2,.,CSARIPLAGLNGYTF,TGCAGTGCTAGAATCCCTCTGGCAGGCTTGAATGGCTACACCTTC
TRBV6-2/TRBV6-3,few,TRBJ2-6,.,CASRPTGANVLTF,TGTGCCAGCAGACCTACTGGGGCCAACGTCCTGACTTTC
TRBV20-1,.,TRBJ1-4,TRBD1,CSAREYRGSNEKLFF,TGCAGTGCTAGAGAGTACAGGGGATCTAATGAAAAACTGTTTTTT
TRBV10-3,.,TRBJ1-5,TRBD1,CAISGQGGSQPQHF,TGTGCCATCAGTGGACAGGGGGGAAGTCAGCCCCAGCATTTT
TRBV5-1,once,TRBJ2-2,TRBD2,CASSLAAGVTGELFF,TGCGCCAGCAGCTTGGCGGCGGGAGTAACCGGGGAGCTGTTTTTT
TRBV7-2,few,TRBJ1-2,.,CASSLDGGAYGYTF,TGTGCCAGCAGCTTAGACGGGGGTGCCTATGGCTACACCTTC
TRBV24-1,few,TRBJ1-5,.,CATSEGDRTQHF,TGTGCCACCAGTGAGGGCGACAGGACCCAGCATTTT
TRBV12-3/TRBV12-4,.,TRBJ2-7,TRBD1,CASSGSTGGLGEQYF,TGTGCCAGCAGCGGATCGACAGGGGGCCTTGGCGAGCAGTACTTC
TRBV9,once,TRBJ1-5,TRBD1,CASSYGGTGGPQPQHF,TGTGCCAGCAGTTACGGAGGGACAGGTGGGCCTCAGCCCCAGCATTTT
TRBV5-6,.,TRBJ2-7,TRBD1,CASSVNQGAYEQYF,TGTGCCAGCAGCGTAAACCAGGGGGCCTACGAGCAGTACTTC
TRBV29-1,.,TRBJ2-2,.,CSVETGTGELFF,TGCAGCGTTGAAACAGGGACCGGGGAGCTGTTTTTT
TRBV20-1,.,TRBJ2-2,.,CSARKVIGTGELFF,TGCAGTGCTAGAAAGGTTATTGGCACCGGGGAGCTGTTTTTT
TRBV6-5,.,TRBJ1-2,.,CASSLPDTNYGYTF,TGTGCCAGCAGTTTACCTGATACTAACTATGGCTACACCTTC